This T cell receptor (beta chain) was found in a study of brain T cells in children with intractable seizures. General study results and limits: HCMV serostatus was not known, and viral specificity came from CDR3 similarity only. Pre-surgery blood may have been undersampled, hiding some clones.

As for time point: blood from clinic visit 5 months post-surgery; TSC patient then seizure free. Only cases whose brain tissue showed the highest T cell transcript signatures were sequenced. Using immunoSEQ multiplex PCR, the repertoire was profiled, and TCRdb retains in-frame clones only, with some absent. The repertoire includes 300,000 to 400,000 clones, roughly 92% of them detected once, and roughly 6% sits in the top ten. The CDR3 has 16 amino acids. Germline CDR1 SGDLS, CDR2 YYNGEE. The germline V and J ends were trimmed by 0 bases and 1 base, with 14 bases remaining between them. A word on this clone: Its cognate antigen is unknown. The sample holds other DNA sequences that translate to the same CDR3.

The chain joins TRBV9 to TRBJ2-7, with a possible D match to TRBD1 (6 bases). Sequenced material: peripheral blood, taken 5 to 6 months after surgery. The receptor was derived from a boy under three years old with tuberous sclerosis and intractable seizures. This CDR3 is CASSVGTGTPSYEQYF. The CDR3 DNA sequence: TGTGCCAGCAGCGTAGGTACAGGGACCCCTTCCTACGAGCAGTACTTC.